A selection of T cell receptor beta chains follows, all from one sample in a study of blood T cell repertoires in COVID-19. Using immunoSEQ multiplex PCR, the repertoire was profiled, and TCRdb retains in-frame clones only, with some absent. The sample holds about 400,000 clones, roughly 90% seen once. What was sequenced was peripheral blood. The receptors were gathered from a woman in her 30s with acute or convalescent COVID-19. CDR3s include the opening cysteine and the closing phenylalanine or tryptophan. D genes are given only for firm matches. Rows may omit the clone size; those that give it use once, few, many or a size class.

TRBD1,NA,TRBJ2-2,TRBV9,TGTGCCAGCAGCGTAGCTAGGACAGGGGACACCGGGGAGCTGTTTTTT,CASSVARTGDTGELFF
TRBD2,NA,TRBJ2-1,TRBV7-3,TGTGCCAGCAGGGCAGGGACTAGCGGGCATGAGCAGTTCTTC,CASRAGTSGHEQFF
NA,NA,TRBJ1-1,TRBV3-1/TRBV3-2,TGTGCCAGCAGCCAAGACTTTAGTAGAGAAACCGCAGAAGCTTTCTTT,CASSQDFSRETAEAFF
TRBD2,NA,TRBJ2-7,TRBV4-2,TGTGCCAGCAGCCCCGGGACTAGCGTCTACGAGCAGTACTTC,CASSPGTSVYEQYF
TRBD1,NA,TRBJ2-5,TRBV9,TGTGCCAGCAGCGTGGCTGGGACAGCGAAGACCCAGTACTTC,CASSVAGTAKTQYF
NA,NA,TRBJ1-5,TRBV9,TGTGCCAGCAGCGGAAATCAGGGTGCTCAGCCCCAGCATTTT,CASSGNQGAQPQHF
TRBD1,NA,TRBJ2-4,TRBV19,TGTGCCAGTAGTAAAACCGGGACAGGGGGTCGGGGCAAAAACATTCAGTACTTC,CASSKTGTGGRGKNIQYF
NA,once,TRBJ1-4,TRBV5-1,TGCGCCAGCAGCTTGGATCCAGGGGCCGGAAGACTGTTTTTT,CASSLDPGAGRLFF
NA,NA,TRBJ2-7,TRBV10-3,TGTGCCATCAGTGTTCAGGACGAGCAGTACTTC,CAISVQDEQYF
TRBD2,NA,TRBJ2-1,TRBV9,TGTGCCAGCAGCGTAGAAAACGGGGGGGCCACTGAGCAGTTCTTC,CASSVENGGATEQFF
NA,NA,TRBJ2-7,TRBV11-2,TGTGCCAGCAGCTATGCAGGGGGGAACTACGAGCAGTACTTC,CASSYAGGNYEQYF
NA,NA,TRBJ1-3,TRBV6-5,TGTGCCAGCAGTTCGGGGTCTGGAAACACCATATATTTT,CASSSGSGNTIYF
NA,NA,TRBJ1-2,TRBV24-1,TGTGCCCCCCTCGCCGCGGGACCGCAAGCTAACTATGGCTACACCTTC,CAPLAAGPQANYGYTF
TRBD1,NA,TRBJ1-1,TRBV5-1,TGCGCCAGCAGCCCGGGACAGATCCGACAGAACACTGAAGCTTTCTTT,CASSPGQIRQNTEAFF
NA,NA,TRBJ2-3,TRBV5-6,TGTGCCAGCAGCTCATACATCACAGATACGCAGTATTTT,CASSSYITDTQYF
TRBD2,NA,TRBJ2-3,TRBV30,TGTGCCGGGGTAGCGGGGGGTCCAGATACGCAGTATTTT,CAGVAGGPDTQYF
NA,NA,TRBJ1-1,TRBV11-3,TGTGCCAGCAGTAGGACAGCGAACACTGAAGCTTTCTTT,CASSRTANTEAFF
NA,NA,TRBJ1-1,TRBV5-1,TGCGCCAGCAGCTTGCAGGGGTTAGCTTTCTTT,CASSLQGLAFF